A selection of T cell receptor beta chains follows, all from one sample in a study of identical twins. TCRdb re-called the 5' RACE reads with MiXCR, one entry per CDR3 protein. The sample lists around 1.7 million distinct CDR3 sequences, under 35% occurring once. Sample: cord blood. These receptors were collected from a newborn girl in good health. The CDR3 runs from the conserved cysteine through the conserved F or W. Each record gives: clone size, V gene, J gene, CDR3 protein. Size values are once, few and many counts, or a class for expanded clones, and some rows have none.

size: -
V: TRBV11-2
J: TRBJ2-3
CDR3: CASSLVPSGGTTDTQYF

size: -
V: TRBV3-1
J: TRBJ2-3
CDR3: CASSQPSSQDTQYF

size: -
V: TRBV20-1
J: TRBJ2-1
CDR3: CSARVLGLAGGRGYNEQFF

size: -
V: TRBV7-6
J: TRBJ1-2
CDR3: CASSSHPQGAYGYTF

size: -
V: TRBV20-1
J: TRBJ1-1
CDR3: CSARDFATGVTEAFF

size: few
V: TRBV20-1
J: TRBJ2-7
CDR3: CSARGLRQGIYEQYF

size: -
V: TRBV5-1
J: TRBJ1-2
CDR3: CASSLGVYGVSEGYTF

size: -
V: TRBV6-2/TRBV6-3
J: TRBJ2-1
CDR3: CASSSGGSLSSYNEQFF

size: -
V: TRBV28
J: TRBJ2-5
CDR3: CATAWGQETQYF

size: few
V: TRBV20-1
J: TRBJ2-1
CDR3: CSAREGGLEVNEQFF

size: -
V: TRBV11-2
J: TRBJ2-1
CDR3: CASTNLRSGLRNEQFF

size: many
V: TRBV5-1
J: TRBJ2-1
CDR3: CASSLELGADNKQFF

size: few
V: TRBV28
J: TRBJ2-6
CDR3: CASSFGKLGFGSGANVLTF

size: -
V: TRBV27
J: TRBJ1-4
CDR3: CASSLGARPNEKLFF

size: -
V: TRBV20-1
J: TRBJ2-5
CDR3: CSARVDRMGETQYF

size: -
V: TRBV25-1
J: TRBJ1-4
CDR3: CASSGQGSLGNEKLFF

size: -
V: TRBV20-1
J: TRBJ1-2
CDR3: CSARRQRNYGYTF

size: -
V: TRBV28
J: TRBJ1-5
CDR3: CASSLFDREYQPQHF

size: few
V: TRBV28
J: TRBJ2-1
CDR3: CASSSPGGAPPGEQFF

size: few
V: TRBV25-1
J: TRBJ2-3
CDR3: CASSHPGGRGDTQYF

size: -
V: TRBV6-1
J: TRBJ2-7
CDR3: CASILRGLMDYEQYF

size: once
V: TRBV7-9
J: TRBJ1-2
CDR3: CASSLAGTGPPNYGYTF

size: -
V: TRBV11-2
J: TRBJ2-1
CDR3: CASSLISPERPRSYNEQFF

size: -
V: TRBV6-5
J: TRBJ2-1
CDR3: CASSYYSGRPYNEQFF

size: -
V: TRBV4-2
J: TRBJ1-1
CDR3: CASSPNWQRNTEAFF

size: -
V: TRBV20-1
J: TRBJ2-1
CDR3: CSAHSLAGALNSYNEQFF

size: once
V: TRBV19
J: TRBJ2-3
CDR3: CASSIQQGADTQYF

size: few
V: TRBV20-1
J: TRBJ2-3
CDR3: CSASPGHLTDTQYF

size: -
V: TRBV5-1
J: TRBJ2-3
CDR3: CASSLTGSIADTQYF